This T cell receptor beta chain was sequenced in a study of early T cells in non-severe SARS-CoV-2 infection. Study overall: With bulk RNA from unsorted whole blood as input, sequencing yielded unpaired chains.

Of note for this clonotype: Antigen unknown.

Individually, cDNA molecules had unique molecular identifiers attached to them. MiXCR was run by TCRdb on the 5' RACE reads, yielding one entry per CDR3 protein. The table includes about 66,000 distinct CDR3 sequences, around 14% detected once. Study results and limitations: VDJdb-based matching was biased toward anti-spike CD8 responses and missed private and CD4 specificities.

The sample consisted of whole blood. The TCR originated in an adult who was a healthcare worker with PCR-confirmed SARS-CoV-2 infection or an uninfected control (not recorded which).

CDR3 amino acids: CAISKGTGATEAFF. The CDR3 DNA reads TGTGCCATCAGCAAGGGGACCGGGGCCACTGAAGCTTTCTTT. The V gene is TRBV10-3, the J gene TRBJ1-1; possibly TRBD1 for D (5 bases). Germline V gives CDR1 ENHRY, CDR2 SYGVKD. V gave up 6 bases and J gave up 4 bases, with 15 bases separating them. The CDR3 is made up of 14 amino acids.